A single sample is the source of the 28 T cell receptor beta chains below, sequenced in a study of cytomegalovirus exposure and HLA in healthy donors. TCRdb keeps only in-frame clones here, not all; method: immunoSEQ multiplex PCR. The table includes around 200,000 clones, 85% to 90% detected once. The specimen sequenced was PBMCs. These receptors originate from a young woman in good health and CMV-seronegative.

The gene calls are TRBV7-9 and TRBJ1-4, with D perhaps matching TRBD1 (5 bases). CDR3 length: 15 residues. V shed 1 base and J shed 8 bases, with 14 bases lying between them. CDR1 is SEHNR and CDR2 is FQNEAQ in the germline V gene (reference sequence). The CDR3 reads CASSLDAGMGEKLFF. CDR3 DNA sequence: TGTGCCAGCAGCTTAGATGCAGGGATGGGGGAAAAACTGTTTTTT. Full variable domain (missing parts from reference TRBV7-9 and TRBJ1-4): DTGVSQNPRHKITKRGQNVTFRCDPISEHNRLYWYRQTLGQGPEFLTYFQNEAQLEKSRLLSDRFSAERPKGSFSTLEIQRTEQGDSAMYLCASSLDAGMGEKLFFGSGTQLSVL.

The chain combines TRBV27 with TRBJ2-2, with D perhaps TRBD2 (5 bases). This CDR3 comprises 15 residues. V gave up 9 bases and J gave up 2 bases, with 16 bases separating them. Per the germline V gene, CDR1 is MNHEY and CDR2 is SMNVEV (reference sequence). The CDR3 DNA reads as TGTGCCAGTGCTCATCTAGCTCCAAACACCGGGGAGCTGTTTTTT. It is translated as CASAHLAPNTGELFF.

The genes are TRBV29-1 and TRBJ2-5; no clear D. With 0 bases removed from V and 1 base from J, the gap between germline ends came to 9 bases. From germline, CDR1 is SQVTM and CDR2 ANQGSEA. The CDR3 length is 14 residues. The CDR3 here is CSVEDHTGQETQYF. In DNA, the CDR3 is TGCAGCGTTGAAGATCATACGGGCCAAGAGACCCAGTACTTC.

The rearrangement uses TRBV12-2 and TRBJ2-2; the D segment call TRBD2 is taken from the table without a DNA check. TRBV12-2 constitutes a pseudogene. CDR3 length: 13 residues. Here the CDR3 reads CASRVLNTGELFF. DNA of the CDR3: TGTGCAAGTCGGGTACTGAACACCGGGGAGCTGTTTTTT.

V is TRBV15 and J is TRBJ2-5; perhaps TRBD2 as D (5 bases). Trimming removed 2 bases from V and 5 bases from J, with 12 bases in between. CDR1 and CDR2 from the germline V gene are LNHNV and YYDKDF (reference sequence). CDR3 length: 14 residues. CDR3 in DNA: TGTGCCACCAGCAGATCCCGGGGATTTGAGACCCAGTACTTC. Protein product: CATSRSRGFETQYF.

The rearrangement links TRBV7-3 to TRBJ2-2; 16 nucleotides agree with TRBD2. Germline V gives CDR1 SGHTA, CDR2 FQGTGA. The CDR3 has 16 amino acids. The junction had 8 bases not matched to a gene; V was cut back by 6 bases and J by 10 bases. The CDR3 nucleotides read TGTGCCAGCAGTCCTAAGGGACTAGCGGGAGGGGTGGAGCTGTTTTTT. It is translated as CASSPKGLAGGVELFF.

The chain's CDR3 is CASSYRQRPYEQYF. In nucleotides, the CDR3 is TGTGCCAGCAGCTATAGACAGAGGCCCTACGAGCAGTACTTC. This rearrangement joins TRBV5-8 to TRBJ2-7; D perhaps matches TRBD1 (5 bases). The CDR3 is 14 amino acids. Germline values: CDR1 SGHTS, CDR2 YDEGEE. Trimming shortened V by 3 bases and J by 2 bases, and 12 bases separated the two germline ends.

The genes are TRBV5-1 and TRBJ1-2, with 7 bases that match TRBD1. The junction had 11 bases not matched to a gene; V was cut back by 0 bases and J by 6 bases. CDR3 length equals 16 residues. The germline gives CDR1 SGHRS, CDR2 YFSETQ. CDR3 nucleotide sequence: TGCGCCAGCAGCTTGGCCCCCATAGGGACAGACGATGGCTACACCTTC. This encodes CASSLAPIGTDDGYTF.

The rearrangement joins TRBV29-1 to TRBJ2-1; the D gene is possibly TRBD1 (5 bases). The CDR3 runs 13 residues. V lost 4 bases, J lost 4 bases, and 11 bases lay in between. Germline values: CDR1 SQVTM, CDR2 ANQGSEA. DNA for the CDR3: TGCAGCGTTGGACGACAGAGTTACAATGAGCAGTTCTTC. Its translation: CSVGRQSYNEQFF.

The CDR3 DNA follows: TGTGCCAGCAGTGAAGAACTAGCCAAAAACATTCAGTACTTC. It specifies CASSEELAKNIQYF. V usage is TRBV6-1 and J usage is TRBJ2-4; the D is unclear. Germline V gives CDR1 MNHNS, CDR2 SASEGT. The V and J ends lost 1 base and 0 bases respectively, with 4 bases between them. The CDR3 totals 14 residues.

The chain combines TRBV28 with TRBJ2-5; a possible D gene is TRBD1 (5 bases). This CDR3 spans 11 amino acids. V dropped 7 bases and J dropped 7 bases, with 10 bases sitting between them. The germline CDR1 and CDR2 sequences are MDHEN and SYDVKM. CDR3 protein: CASTDQGTQYF. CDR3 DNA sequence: TGTGCCAGCACCGACCAGGGGACCCAGTACTTC.

CDR3 sequence: CASSDEENQPQHF. CDR3 nucleotides: TGTGCCAGCAGTGATGAGGAAAATCAGCCCCAGCATTTT. This chain connects TRBV25-1 to TRBJ1-5, with D uncertain. Germline V CDR1 and CDR2: MGHDK, SYGVNS. The CDR3 is made up of 13 amino acids. V gave up 3 bases and J gave up 4 bases, with 7 bases separating them.

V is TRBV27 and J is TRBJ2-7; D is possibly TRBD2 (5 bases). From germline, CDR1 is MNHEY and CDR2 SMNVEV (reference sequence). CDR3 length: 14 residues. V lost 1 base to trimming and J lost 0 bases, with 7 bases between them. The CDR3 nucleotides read TGTGCCAGCAGTTTATTGGGAGCCTCCTACGAGCAGTACTTC. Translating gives CASSLLGASYEQYF.

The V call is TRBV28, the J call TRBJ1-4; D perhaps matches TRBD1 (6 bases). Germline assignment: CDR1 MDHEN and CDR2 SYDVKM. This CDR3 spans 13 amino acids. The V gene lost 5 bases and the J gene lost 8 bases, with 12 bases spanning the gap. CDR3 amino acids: CASSGGAGEKLFF. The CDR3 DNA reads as TGTGCCAGCAGTGGGGGGGCTGGAGAAAAACTGTTTTTT.

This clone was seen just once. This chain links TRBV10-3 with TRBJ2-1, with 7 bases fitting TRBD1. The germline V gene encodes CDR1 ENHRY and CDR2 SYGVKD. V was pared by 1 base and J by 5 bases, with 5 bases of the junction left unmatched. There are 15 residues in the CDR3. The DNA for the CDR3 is TGTGCCATCAGTGAGTTCGAGGGGGCGAACAATGAGCAGTTCTTC. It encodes CAISEFEGANNEQFF.

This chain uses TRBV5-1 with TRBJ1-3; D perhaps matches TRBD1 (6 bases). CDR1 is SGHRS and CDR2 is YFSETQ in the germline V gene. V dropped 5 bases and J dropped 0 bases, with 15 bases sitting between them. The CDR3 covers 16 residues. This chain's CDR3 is CASSNSGGPSGNTIYF. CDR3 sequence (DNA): TGCGCCAGCAGTAACTCCGGGGGGCCCTCTGGAAACACCATATATTTT.

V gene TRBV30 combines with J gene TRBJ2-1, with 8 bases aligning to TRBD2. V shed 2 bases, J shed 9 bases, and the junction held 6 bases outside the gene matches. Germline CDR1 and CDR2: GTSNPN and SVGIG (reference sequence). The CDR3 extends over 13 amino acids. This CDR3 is CAWSWEAGAEQFF. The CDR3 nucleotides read TGTGCCTGGAGTTGGGAAGCGGGGGCTGAGCAGTTCTTC. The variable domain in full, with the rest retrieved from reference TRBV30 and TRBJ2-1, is SQTIHQWPATLVQPVGSPLSLECTVEGTSNPNLYWYRQAAGRGLQLLFYSVGIGQISSEVPQNLSASRPQDRQFILSSKKLLLSDSGFYLCAWSWEAGAEQFFGPGTRLTVL.

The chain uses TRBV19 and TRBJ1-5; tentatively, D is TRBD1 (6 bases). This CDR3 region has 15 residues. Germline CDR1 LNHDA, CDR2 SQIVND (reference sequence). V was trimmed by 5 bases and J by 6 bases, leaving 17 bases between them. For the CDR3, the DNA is TGTGCCAGTAGTGTCAGGACAGCAACATTTCAGCCCCAGCATTTT. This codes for CASSVRTATFQPQHF. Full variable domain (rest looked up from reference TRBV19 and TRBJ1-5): DGGITQSPKYLFRKEGQNVTLSCEQNLNHDAMYWYRQDPGQGLRLIYYSQIVNDFQKGDIAEGYSVSREKKESFPLTVTSAQKNPTAFYLCASSVRTATFQPQHFGDGTRLSIL.

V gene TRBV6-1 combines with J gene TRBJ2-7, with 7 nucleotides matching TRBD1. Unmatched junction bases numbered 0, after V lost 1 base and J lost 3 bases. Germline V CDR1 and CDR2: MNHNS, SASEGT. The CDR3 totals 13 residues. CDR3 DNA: TGTGCCAGCAGTGAAGGGGACAGCTACGAGCAGTACTTC. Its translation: CASSEGDSYEQYF.

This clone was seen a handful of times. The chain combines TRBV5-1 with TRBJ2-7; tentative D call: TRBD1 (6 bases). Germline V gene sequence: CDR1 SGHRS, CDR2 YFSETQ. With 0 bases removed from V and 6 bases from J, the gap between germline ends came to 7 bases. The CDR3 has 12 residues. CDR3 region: CASSLDRAEQYF. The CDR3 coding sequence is TGCGCCAGCAGCTTGGACAGGGCCGAGCAGTACTTC.

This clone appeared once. In DNA, the CDR3 is TGCAGCGTTGAAGATACTAGCGGGAGTGGTGAGCAGTTCTTC. It yields the protein CSVEDTSGSGEQFF. J is TRBJ2-1 and V is TRBV29-1; the match to TRBD2 covers 11 bases. J gave up 9 bases and V 0 bases, and 4 bases lay outside the gene matches. From germline, CDR1 is SQVTM and CDR2 ANQGSEA. CDR3 size: 14 residues.

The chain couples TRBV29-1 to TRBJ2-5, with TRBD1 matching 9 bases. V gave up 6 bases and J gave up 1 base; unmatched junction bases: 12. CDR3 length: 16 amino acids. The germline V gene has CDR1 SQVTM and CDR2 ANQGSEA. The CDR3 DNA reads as TGCAGCGTACAGGGGGCCCGGAGTTCGGGCCAAGAGACCCAGTACTTC. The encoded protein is CSVQGARSSGQETQYF.

CDR3 sequence reads: CAWSFTYNEQFF. In DNA form, the CDR3 reads TGTGCCTGGAGTTTCACCTACAATGAGCAGTTCTTC. V usage is TRBV30 and J usage is TRBJ2-1; D unclear. Trimming took 2 bases from V and 2 from J, leaving 4 bases between them. From germline, CDR1 is GTSNPN and CDR2 SVGIG (reference sequence). The CDR3 is 12 amino acids.

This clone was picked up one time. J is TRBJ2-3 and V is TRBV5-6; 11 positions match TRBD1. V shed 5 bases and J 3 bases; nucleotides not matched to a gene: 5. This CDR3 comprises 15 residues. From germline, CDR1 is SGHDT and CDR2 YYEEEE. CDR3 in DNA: TGTGCCAGCAGTAGGACAGGGGGCGCGACAGATACGCAGTATTTT. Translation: CASSRTGGATDTQYF.

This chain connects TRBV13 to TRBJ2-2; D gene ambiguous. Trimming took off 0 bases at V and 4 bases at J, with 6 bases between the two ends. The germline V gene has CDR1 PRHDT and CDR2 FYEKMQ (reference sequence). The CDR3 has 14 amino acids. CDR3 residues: CASSLGSRTGELFF. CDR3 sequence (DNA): TGTGCCAGCAGCTTAGGCTCGCGCACCGGGGAGCTGTTTTTT.

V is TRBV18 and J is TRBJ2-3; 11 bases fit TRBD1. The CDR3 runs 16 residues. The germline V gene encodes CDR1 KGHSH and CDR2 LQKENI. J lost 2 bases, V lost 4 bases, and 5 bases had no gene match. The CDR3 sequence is CASSLRTGGSTDTQYF. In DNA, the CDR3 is TGTGCCAGCTCACTACGGACAGGGGGCTCCACAGATACGCAGTATTTT.

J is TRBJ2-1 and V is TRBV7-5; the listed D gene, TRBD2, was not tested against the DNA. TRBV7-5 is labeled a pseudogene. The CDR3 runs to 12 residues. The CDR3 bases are TGTGCCAGAGCGAGTCGTTACAATGAGCAGTTCTTC. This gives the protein CARASRYNEQFF.

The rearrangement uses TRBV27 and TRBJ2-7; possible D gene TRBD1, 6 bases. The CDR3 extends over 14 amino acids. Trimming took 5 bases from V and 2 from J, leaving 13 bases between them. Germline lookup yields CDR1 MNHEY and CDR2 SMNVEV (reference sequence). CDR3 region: CASSRPDRAYEQYF. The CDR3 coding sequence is TGTGCCAGCAGTAGGCCGGACAGAGCCTACGAGCAGTACTTC.